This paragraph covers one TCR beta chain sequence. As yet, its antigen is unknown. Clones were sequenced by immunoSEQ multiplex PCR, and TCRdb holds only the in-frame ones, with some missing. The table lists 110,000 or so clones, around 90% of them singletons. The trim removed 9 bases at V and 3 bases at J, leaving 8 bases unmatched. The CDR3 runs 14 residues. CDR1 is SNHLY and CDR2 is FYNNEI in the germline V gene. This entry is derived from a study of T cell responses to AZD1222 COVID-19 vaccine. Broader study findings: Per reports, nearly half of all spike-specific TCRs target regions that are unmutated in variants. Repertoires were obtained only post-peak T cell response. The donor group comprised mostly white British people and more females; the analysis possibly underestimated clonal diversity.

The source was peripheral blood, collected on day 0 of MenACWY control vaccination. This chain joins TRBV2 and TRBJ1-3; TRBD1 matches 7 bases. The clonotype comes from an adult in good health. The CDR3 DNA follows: TGTGCCAGACGAACAGGGGAGAATGGAAACACCATATATTTT. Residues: CARRTGENGNTIYF. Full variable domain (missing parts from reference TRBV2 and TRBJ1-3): EPEVTQTPSHQVTQMGQEVILRCVPISNHLYFYWYRQILGQKVEFLVSFYNNEISEKSEIFDDQFSVERPDGSNFTLKIRSTKLEDSAMYFCARRTGENGNTIYFGEGSWLTVV.